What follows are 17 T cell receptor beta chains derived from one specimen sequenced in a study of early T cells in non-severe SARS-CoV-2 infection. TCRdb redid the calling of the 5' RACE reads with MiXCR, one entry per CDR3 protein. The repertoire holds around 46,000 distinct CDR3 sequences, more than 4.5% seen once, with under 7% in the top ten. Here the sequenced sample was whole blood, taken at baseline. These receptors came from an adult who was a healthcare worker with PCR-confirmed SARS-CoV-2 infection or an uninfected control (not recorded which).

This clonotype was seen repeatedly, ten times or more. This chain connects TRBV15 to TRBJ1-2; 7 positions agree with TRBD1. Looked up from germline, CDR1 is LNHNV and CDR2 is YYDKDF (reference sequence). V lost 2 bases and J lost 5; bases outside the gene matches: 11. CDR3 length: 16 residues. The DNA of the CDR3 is TGTGCCACCAGCAGATCCGGGACAGCGTTATTATATGGCTACACCTTC. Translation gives CATSRSGTALLYGYTF.

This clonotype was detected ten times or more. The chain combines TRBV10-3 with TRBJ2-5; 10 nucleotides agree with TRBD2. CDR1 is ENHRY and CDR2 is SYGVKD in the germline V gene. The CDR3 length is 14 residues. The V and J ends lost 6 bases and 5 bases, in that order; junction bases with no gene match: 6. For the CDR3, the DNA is TGTGCCATCAGAGAGCGGGAGGGGCTGGAGACCCAGTACTTC. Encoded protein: CAIREREGLETQYF.

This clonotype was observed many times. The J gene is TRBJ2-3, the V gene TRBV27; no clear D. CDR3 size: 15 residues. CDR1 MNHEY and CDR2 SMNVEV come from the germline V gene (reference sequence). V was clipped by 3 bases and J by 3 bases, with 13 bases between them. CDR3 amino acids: CASSFSHEVTDTQYF. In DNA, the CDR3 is TGTGCCAGCAGTTTTTCACACGAAGTGACAGATACGCAGTATTTT.

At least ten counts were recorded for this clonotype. This chain's CDR3 is CASTRGHNEQFF. CDR3 coding DNA: TGTGCCAGCACTCGGGGCCACAATGAGCAGTTCTTC. This chain joins TRBV2 and TRBJ2-1; D may be TRBD1 or TRBD2 (5 bases each). Trimming removed 7 bases at V and 5 bases at J, with 9 bases between. This CDR3 spans 12 amino acids. CDR1 is SNHLY, CDR2 FYNNEI, per germline. Combining the CDR3 with reference TRBV2 and TRBJ2-1 gives the whole variable domain EPEVTQTPSHQVTQMGQEVILRCVPISNHLYFYWYRQILGQKVEFLVSFYNNEISEKSEIFDDQFSVERPDGSNFTLKIRSTKLEDSAMYFCASTRGHNEQFFGPGTRLTVL.

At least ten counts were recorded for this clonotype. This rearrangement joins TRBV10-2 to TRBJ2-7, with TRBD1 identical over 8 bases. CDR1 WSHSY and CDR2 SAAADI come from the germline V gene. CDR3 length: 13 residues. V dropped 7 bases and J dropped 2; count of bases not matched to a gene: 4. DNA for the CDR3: TGCGCCAGCAACCCGGGACAGGCCTACGAGCAGTACTTC. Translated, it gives CASNPGQAYEQYF.

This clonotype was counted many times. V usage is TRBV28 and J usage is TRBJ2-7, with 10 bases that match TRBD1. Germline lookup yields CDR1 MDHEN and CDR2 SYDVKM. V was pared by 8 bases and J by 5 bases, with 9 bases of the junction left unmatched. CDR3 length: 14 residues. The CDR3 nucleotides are TGTGCCAGCGTGGAAAGGACAGGGGGTCACGAGCAGTACTTC. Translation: CASVERTGGHEQYF.

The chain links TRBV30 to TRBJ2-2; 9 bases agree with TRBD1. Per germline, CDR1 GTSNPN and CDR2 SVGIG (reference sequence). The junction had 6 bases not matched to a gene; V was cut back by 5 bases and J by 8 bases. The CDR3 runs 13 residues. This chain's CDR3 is CAWAGTGSGELFF. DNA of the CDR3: TGTGCCTGGGCCGGGACAGGGTCTGGGGAGCTGTTTTTT. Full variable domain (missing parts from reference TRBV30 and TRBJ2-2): SQTIHQWPATLVQPVGSPLSLECTVEGTSNPNLYWYRQAAGRGLQLLFYSVGIGQISSEVPQNLSASRPQDRQFILSSKKLLLSDSGFYLCAWAGTGSGELFFGEGSRLTVL.

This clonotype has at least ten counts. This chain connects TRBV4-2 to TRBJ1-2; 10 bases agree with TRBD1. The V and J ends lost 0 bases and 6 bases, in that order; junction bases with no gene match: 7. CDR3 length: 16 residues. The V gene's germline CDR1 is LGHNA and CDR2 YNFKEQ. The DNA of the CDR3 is TGTGCCAGCAGCCAAGAGTATGGGGACAGGGGCCATGGCTACACCTTC. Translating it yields CASSQEYGDRGHGYTF.

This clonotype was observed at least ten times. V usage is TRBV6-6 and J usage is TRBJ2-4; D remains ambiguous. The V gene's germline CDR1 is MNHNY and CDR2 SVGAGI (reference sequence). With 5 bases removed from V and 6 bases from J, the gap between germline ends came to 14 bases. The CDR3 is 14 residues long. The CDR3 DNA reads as TGTGCCAGCAGTCCCCTACCAGAGATAAACATTCAGTACTTC. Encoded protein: CASSPLPEINIQYF.

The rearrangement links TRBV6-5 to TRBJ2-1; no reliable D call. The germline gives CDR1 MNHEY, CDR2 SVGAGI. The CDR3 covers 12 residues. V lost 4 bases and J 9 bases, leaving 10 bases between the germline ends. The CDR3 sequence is CASSSPLGEQFF. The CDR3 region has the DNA TGTGCCAGCAGTTCCCCGCTTGGTGAGCAGTTCTTC.

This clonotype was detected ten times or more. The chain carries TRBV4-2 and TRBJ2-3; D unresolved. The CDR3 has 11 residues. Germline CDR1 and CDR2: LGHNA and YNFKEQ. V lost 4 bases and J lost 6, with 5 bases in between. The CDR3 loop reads CASSLSDTQYF. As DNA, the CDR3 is TGTGCCAGCAGCCTCTCGGATACGCAGTATTTT.

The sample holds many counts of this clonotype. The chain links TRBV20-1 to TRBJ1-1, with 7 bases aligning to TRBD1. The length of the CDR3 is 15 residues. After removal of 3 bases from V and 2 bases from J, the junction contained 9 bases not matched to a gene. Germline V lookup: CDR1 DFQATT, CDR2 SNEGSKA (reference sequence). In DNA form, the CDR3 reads TGCAGTGCTAGGAACCTAGGGGGCCTTAACACTGAAGCTTTCTTT. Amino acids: CSARNLGGLNTEAFF.

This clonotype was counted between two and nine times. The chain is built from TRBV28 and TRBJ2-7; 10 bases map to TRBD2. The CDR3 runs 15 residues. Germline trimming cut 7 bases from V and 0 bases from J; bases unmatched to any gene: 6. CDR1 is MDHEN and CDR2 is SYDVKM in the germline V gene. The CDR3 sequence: CASTPSGGSSYEQYF. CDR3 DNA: TGTGCCAGCACACCTAGCGGGGGCTCCTCCTACGAGCAGTACTTC.

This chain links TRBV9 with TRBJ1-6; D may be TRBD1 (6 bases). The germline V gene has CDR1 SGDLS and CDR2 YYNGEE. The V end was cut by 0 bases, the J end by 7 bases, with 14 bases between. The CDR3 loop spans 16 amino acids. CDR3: CASSVDPDRENSPLHF. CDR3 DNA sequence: TGTGCCAGCAGCGTAGATCCGGACAGAGAAAATTCACCCCTCCACTTT.

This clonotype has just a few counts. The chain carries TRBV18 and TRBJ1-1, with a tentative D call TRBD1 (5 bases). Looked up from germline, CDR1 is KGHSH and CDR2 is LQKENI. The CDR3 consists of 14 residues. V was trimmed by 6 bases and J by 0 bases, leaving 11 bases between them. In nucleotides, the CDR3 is TGTGCCAGCTCTCGCAGGGTCTTGAACACTGAAGCTTTCTTT. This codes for CASSRRVLNTEAFF.

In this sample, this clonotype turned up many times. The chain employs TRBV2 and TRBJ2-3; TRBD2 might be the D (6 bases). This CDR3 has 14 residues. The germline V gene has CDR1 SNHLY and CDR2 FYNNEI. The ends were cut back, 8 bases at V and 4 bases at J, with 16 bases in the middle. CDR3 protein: CASCYGSSPDTQYF. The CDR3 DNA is TGTGCCAGCTGTTACGGGAGTTCCCCAGATACGCAGTATTTT.

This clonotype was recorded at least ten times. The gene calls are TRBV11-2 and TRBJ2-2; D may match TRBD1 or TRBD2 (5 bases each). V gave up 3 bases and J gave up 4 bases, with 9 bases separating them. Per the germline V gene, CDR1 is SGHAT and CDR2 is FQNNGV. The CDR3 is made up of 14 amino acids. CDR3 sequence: CASSLRGVTGELFF. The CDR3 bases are TGTGCCAGCAGCTTGCGAGGGGTCACCGGGGAGCTGTTTTTT. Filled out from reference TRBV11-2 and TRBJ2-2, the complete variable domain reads EAGVAQSPRYKIIEKRQSVAFWCNPISGHATLYWYQQILGQGPKLLIQFQNNGVVDDSQLPKDRFSAERLKGVDSTLKIQPAKLEDSAVYLCASSLRGVTGELFFGEGSRLTVL.